This TCR beta chain originates from a study of T cell responses to AZD1222 COVID-19 vaccine (dated by TCRdb to the early 2020s). Regarding the complete study: Because spike-specific TCR depth and breadth did not differ between the two schedules, AZD1222 recipients who got a second dose at roughly 4 weeks were pooled with those who got a second dose at roughly 12 weeks. A total of about 230 trial participants underwent TCR sequencing, of whom roughly 210 received two doses of AZD1222 and 26 received two doses of the MenACWY control vaccine. Trial participants were enrolled by age into 18-55, 56-69 and 70-plus year subgroups, with approximately 150, 30 and 60 TCR-sequenced participants respectively.

General findings and caveats noted by the study authors: In the small 56-69-year group, the increase in depth fell short of significance, most likely because of low power. Vaccine-associated CD4 TCRs spanned the whole spike protein, with dominant responses in regions 160-218 and 743-854. Participants were mostly white British and included more females than males, and it was suggested by the authors that clonal diversity may have been underestimated. Conclusions about previously exposed vaccinees are limited because only five to seven AZD1222 recipients were SARS-CoV-2 seropositive at baseline. Nearly half of unique spike-specific TCRs reportedly recognized epitopes outside regions mutated in the B.1.351 and B.1.1.7 variants. After two AZD1222 doses, spike-specific TCR breadth and depth were significantly higher than at day 0 and than in MenACWY recipients. Because no samples from the day 14 peak response were available, repertoires could be characterized only after the peak T cell response.

The CDR3 regions of human TCRbeta chains were analyzed by immunosequencing. Per the authors' processing: TCRs in the repertoires were matched against a reference library of SARS-CoV-2-specific TCRs that had been generated with the MIRA antigen-specificity platform. Breadth was defined as the fraction of unique TCRs that were SARS-CoV-2-associated, and depth was defined as the fraction of total T cells that were SARS-CoV-2-associated. Each spike-specific TCR was assigned to its reactive spike region and to a CD4 or CD8 class using the MIRA data. Log10-transformed breadth and depth values were compared by one-way ANOVA with Sidak's multiple comparisons tests. As stored in TCRdb, this immuneACCESS dataset retains in-frame rearrangements with V and J assigned. A fraction of the clones does not appear; measured against another copy, unresolved V genes explain less than half of the discrepancy, and the remainder lacks a known reason. V and J calls and clone size are as listed in that table; D and trimming were resolved from the DNA. The sample table shows 88,000 or so clones, and around 86% are seen once. The ten largest clones add up to roughly 2.5% of the sample.

Regarding this clone: What this receptor recognizes is not known. Within one base of it there is no much larger clone, and no base qualities were kept.

The CDR3 goes from the cysteine to the phenylalanine over 17 residues. Only the CDR3 portion is preserved as DNA: 51 bases, with reading frame beginning at the first base. CDR1 and CDR2 are drawn from the germline V gene: LGHNA, YSLEER. Clipping removes 3 bases from V and 4 bases from J, with 14 as the unmatched junction base count. This specimen's time point label, interpreted: baseline before first vaccination. Vaccinee samples came from UK trials COV001 and COV002, including a single-blind randomized controlled phase 2/3 trial of AZD1222 (ChAdOx1 nCoV-19) in healthy adults. For TCRbeta chain sequencing, PBMC samples were collected from trial participants at day 0 and at day 28 after the second dose.

This sequence was found in an adult in good health. The receptor chain draws on TRBV4-3 and TRBJ1-1; 7 of the junction bases match TRBD1. This specimen consisted of peripheral blood, obtained on day 0 of AZD1222 vaccination. DNA sequence: TGCGCCAGCAGCCAGTCCCGACAGGGTTTTCAAGGCACTGAAGCTTTCTTT. Its translation reads: CASSQSRQGFQGTEAFF.